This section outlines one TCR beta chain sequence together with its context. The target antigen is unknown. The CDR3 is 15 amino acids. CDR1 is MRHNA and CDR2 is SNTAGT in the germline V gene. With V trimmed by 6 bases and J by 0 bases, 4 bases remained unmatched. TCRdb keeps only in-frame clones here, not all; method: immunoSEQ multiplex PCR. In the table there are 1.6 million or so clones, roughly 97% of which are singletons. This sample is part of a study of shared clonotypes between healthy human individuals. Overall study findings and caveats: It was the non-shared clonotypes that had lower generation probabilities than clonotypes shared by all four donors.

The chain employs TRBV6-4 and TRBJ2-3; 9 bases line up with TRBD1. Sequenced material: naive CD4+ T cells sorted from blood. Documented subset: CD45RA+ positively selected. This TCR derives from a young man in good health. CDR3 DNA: TGTGCCAGCAGCCTAACAGGGGGCAGCACAGATACGCAGTATTTT. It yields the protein CASSLTGGSTDTQYF.